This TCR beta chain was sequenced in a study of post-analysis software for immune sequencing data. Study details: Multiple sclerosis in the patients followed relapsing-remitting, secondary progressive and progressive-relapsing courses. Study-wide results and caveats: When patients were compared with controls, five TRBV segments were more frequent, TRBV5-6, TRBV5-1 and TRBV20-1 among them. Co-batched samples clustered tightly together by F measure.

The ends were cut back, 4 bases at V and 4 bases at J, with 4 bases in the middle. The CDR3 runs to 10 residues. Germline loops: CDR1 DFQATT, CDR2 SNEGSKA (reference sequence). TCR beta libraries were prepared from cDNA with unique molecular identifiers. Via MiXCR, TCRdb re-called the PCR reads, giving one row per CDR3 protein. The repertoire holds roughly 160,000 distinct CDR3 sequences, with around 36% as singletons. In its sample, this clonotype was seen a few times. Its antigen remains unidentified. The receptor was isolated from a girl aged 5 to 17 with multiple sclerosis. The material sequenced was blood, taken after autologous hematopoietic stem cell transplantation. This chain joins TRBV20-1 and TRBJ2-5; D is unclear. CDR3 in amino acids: CSANRETQYF. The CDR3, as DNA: TGCAGTGCTAACCGAGAGACCCAGTACTTC.